The 23 T cell receptor beta chains below come from one sample, sequenced in a study of T cells in Graves' hyperthyroidism and ophthalmopathy. There were TCR beta CDR3 regions amplified from RNA transcripts. Carried out on the TCR CDR3, a first-round RT-PCR used the HTBI primer set. TCRdb independently ran MiXCR on the multiplex PCR reads; one entry per CDR3 protein. The sample lists 400,000 to 600,000 distinct CDR3 sequences; under 25% were seen once. Source material: blood. Receptors originate from a man aged 18 to 35 with Graves' hyperthyroidism.

This clonotype was seen ten or more times. The chain carries TRBV6-1 and TRBJ2-5, with D uncertain. The CDR3 extends over 15 amino acids. CDR1 and CDR2 (germline): MNHNS, SASEGT. V lost 6 bases, J lost 2 bases, and 16 bases lay in between. For the CDR3, the DNA is TGTGCCAGCAGAAAGTGGTGGGATCGTCAAGAGACCCAGTACTTC. It translates to CASRKWWDRQETQYF.

Ten or more counts support this clonotype. This chain links TRBV10-3 with TRBJ2-5; D may be TRBD1 (6 bases). CDR1 and CDR2 (germline): ENHRY, SYGVKD. Trimming took off 3 bases at V and 1 base at J, with 12 bases between the two ends. This CDR3 comprises 15 residues. This CDR3 reads CAISDPQGIQETQYF. The CDR3 DNA is TGTGCCATCAGTGACCCACAGGGAATCCAAGAGACCCAGTACTTC.

This clonotype has at least ten counts. The V gene is TRBV11-2, the J gene TRBJ2-5; no reliable D call. CDR1 is SGHAT and CDR2 is FQNNGV in the germline V gene. The germline V and J ends were trimmed by 5 bases and 4 bases, with 5 bases remaining between them. The CDR3 is 11 amino acids. The CDR3 region has the DNA TGTGCCAGCAGCGCCCGAGAGACCCAGTACTTC. This gives the protein CASSARETQYF.

The sample holds many counts of this clonotype. One end of the junction does not line up with germline, which may come from a read error. The chain has TRBV20-1 and TRBJ1-1; 7 nucleotides align to TRBD1. Germline lookup yields CDR1 DFQATT and CDR2 SNEGSKA (reference sequence). The CDR3 runs 14 residues. The CDR3 is CSPRQGHLNSEAFF. The CDR3 nucleotides are TGCAGTCCAAGACAGGGACATCTGAACAGTGAAGCTTTCTTT.

This clonotype was observed a handful of times. In DNA form, the CDR3 reads TGTGCCAGCAGTTATACTGCCACCCCTGGGACTGAAGCTTTCTTT. This gives the protein CASSYTATPGTEAFF. The chain carries TRBV12-3 or TRBV12-4 and TRBJ1-1; no reliable D call. The CDR3 is 15 residues long. The V and J ends lost 4 bases and 5 bases respectively, with 17 bases between them.

This clonotype has at least ten counts. V usage is TRBV19 and J usage is TRBJ1-5; D might be TRBD1 (6 bases). The CDR3 runs to 15 residues. Per germline, CDR1 LNHDA and CDR2 SQIVND (reference sequence). Trimming took 7 bases from V and 7 from J, leaving 20 bases between them. This chain's CDR3 is CASTEAGTTSQPQHF. CDR3 nucleotides: TGTGCCAGTACCGAGGCAGGGACAACCTCCCAGCCCCAGCATTTT.

This clonotype was seen many times. CDR3 in amino acids: CATSGQGLQPQHF. The CDR3 DNA follows: TGTGCCACCAGTGGACAGGGGCTTCAGCCCCAGCATTTT. This chain connects TRBV24-1 to TRBJ1-5; TRBD1 aligns across 8 bases. CDR1 is KGHDR and CDR2 is SFDVKD in the germline V gene. This CDR3 contains 13 residues. V was clipped by 5 bases and J by 6 bases; unmatched bases: 2.

This clonotype was detected many times. The V gene is TRBV6-1, the J gene TRBJ1-2; D is uncertain. The CDR3 is 14 amino acids. Looked up from germline, CDR1 is MNHNS and CDR2 is SASEGT. Trimming removed 8 bases at V and 4 bases at J, with 17 bases between. In DNA form, the CDR3 reads TGTGCCAGCTCCGAGCGAAATCTACTCTATGGCTACACCTTC. Translation gives CASSERNLLYGYTF.

In this sample, this clonotype turned up a few times. The chain carries TRBV7-2 and TRBJ2-7; 9 bases align to TRBD1. The junction had 11 bases not matched to a gene; V was cut back by 5 bases and J by 6 bases. The CDR3 extends over 15 amino acids. Germline values: CDR1 SGHTA, CDR2 FQGNSA. The CDR3 here is CASSTLTGGRSEQYF. DNA of the CDR3: TGTGCCAGCAGCACCTTGACAGGGGGACGGTCCGAGCAGTACTTC. Full variable domain (outside the CDR3, taken from reference TRBV7-2 and TRBJ2-7): GAGVSQSPSNKVTEKGKDVELRCDPISGHTALYWYRQSLGQGLEFLIYFQGNSAPDKSGLPSDRFSAERTGGSVSTLTIQRTQQEDSAVYLCASSTLTGGRSEQYFGPGTRLTVT.

V and J are TRBV30 and TRBJ1-1; no reliable D call. Trimming left V 0 bases short and J 6 bases short, with 5 bases between. Germline loops: CDR1 GTSNPN, CDR2 SVGIG (reference sequence). The CDR3 length is 11 residues. As DNA, the CDR3 is TGTGCCTGGAGTGTATTCCCTGAAGCTTTCTTT. Encoded protein: CAWSVFPEAFF.

This chain links TRBV4-1 with TRBJ1-5; no reliable D call. The germline gives CDR1 MGHRA, CDR2 YSYEKL. The ends were cut back, 2 bases at V and 5 bases at J, with 19 bases in the middle. The CDR3 runs 17 residues. The CDR3 region has the DNA TGCGCCAGCAGCCAACCCCATGGGAGGGAGCTCGATCAGCCCCAGCATTTT. This translates into CASSQPHGRELDQPQHF.

This clonotype showed up just once. The V and J genes are TRBV20-1 and TRBJ2-7; 9 bases match TRBD2. J gave up 7 bases and V 0 bases, and 7 bases lay outside the gene matches. Germline values: CDR1 DFQATT, CDR2 SNEGSKA (reference sequence). This CDR3 region has 14 residues. As DNA, the CDR3 is TGCAGTGCTAGAGAAGGCGGGAGGGCTGGGGAGCAGTACTTC. Amino acid sequence: CSAREGGRAGEQYF.

The sample holds many counts of this clonotype. The genes are TRBV30 and TRBJ1-1, with 7 bases fitting TRBD1. The CDR3 length is 14 residues. The V gene's germline CDR1 is GTSNPN and CDR2 SVGIG (reference sequence). V shed 0 bases and J 3 bases; nucleotides not matched to a gene: 4. The CDR3 coding sequence is TGTGCCTGGAGTGTATCAGGGGGAGACACTGAAGCTTTCTTT. Protein: CAWSVSGGDTEAFF.

There are many counts of this clonotype. The chain is built from TRBV15 and TRBJ2-7; no firm D call. This CDR3 spans 14 amino acids. Looked up from germline, CDR1 is LNHNV and CDR2 is YYDKDF (reference sequence). The V gene lost 0 bases and the J gene lost 3 bases, with 9 bases spanning the gap. The DNA for the CDR3 is TGTGCCACCAGCAGAGATAATGGGTACTACGAGCAGTACTTC. This encodes CATSRDNGYYEQYF.

There are many counts of this clonotype. This may arise from a read error, as a much more abundant clone is one base away. This chain connects TRBV6-5 to TRBJ1-1; D uncertain. The CDR3 has 12 amino acids. V lost 5 bases to trimming and J lost 4 bases, with 8 bases between them. The V gene's germline CDR1 is MNHEY and CDR2 SVGAGI. The CDR3 DNA reads TGTGCCAGCAGTGACTGGATCACTGAAGCTTTCTTT. This sequence encodes CASSDWITEAFF.

This clonotype was observed at least ten times. The J gene is TRBJ1-5, the V gene TRBV7-9; D uncertain. The CDR3 loop spans 14 amino acids. Trimming stripped 2 bases from V and 5 bases from J, with 10 bases between. Germline CDR1 is SEHNR and CDR2 is FQNEAQ (reference sequence). The CDR3 DNA reads as TGTGCCAGCAGCTTACCAGGAAATGATCAGCCCCAGCATTTT. It translates to CASSLPGNDQPQHF. Supplemented by reference TRBV7-9 and TRBJ1-5, the full variable domain reads DTGVSQNPRHKITKRGQNVTFRCDPISEHNRLYWYRQTLGQGPEFLTYFQNEAQLEKSRLLSDRFSAERPKGSFSTLEIQRTEQGDSAMYLCASSLPGNDQPQHFGDGTRLSIL.

This clonotype was counted at least ten times. V usage is TRBV4-2 and J usage is TRBJ2-7; possibly TRBD1 or TRBD2 for D (5 bases each). The CDR3 is 16 amino acids. Germline V gene data show CDR1 as LGHNA and CDR2 as YNFKEQ. V was trimmed by 0 bases and J by 2 bases, leaving 14 bases between them. CDR3 protein: CASSQDRGPLTYEQYF. The CDR3, as DNA: TGTGCCAGCAGCCAAGATCGGGGCCCCCTCACCTACGAGCAGTACTTC.

The sample holds a few counts of this clonotype. The rearrangement uses TRBV11-3 and TRBJ2-3; no reliable D call. V shed 3 bases and J shed 2 bases, with 6 bases lying between them. Germline V gene sequence: CDR1 SGHNT, CDR2 YENEEA. The CDR3 has 13 residues. CDR3 DNA sequence: TGTGCCAGCAGCTTCGACCTCACAGATACGCAGTATTTT. Amino acids: CASSFDLTDTQYF. Based on the CDR3 plus reference TRBV11-3 and TRBJ2-3, the full variable domain is EAGVVQSPRYKIIEKKQPVAFWCNPISGHNTLYWYLQNLGQGPELLIRYENEEAVDDSQLPKDRFSAERLKGVDSTLKIQPAELGDSAVYLCASSFDLTDTQYFGPGTRLTVL.

This clonotype was seen ten or more times. The rearrangement uses TRBV12-3 or TRBV12-4 and TRBJ1-2; D remains unclear. Trimming left V 5 bases short and J 8 bases short, with 18 bases between. This CDR3 has 14 residues. The CDR3: CASSPTAITMGYTF. CDR3 nucleotides: TGTGCCAGCAGTCCAACTGCTATAACTATGGGCTACACCTTC.

There are many counts of this clonotype. The gene calls are TRBV10-3 and TRBJ1-1, with 10 bases aligning to TRBD1. The germline V gene encodes CDR1 ENHRY and CDR2 SYGVKD. The V and J ends lost 8 bases and 3 bases, in that order; junction bases with no gene match: 9. The length of the CDR3 is 15 residues. Written as DNA, the CDR3 is TGTGCCATCGGACAGGGGGTTGGTTTGGACACTGAAGCTTTCTTT. The encoded protein is CAIGQGVGLDTEAFF.

The chain joins TRBV2 to TRBJ1-2, with 7 bases matching TRBD1. The CDR3 has 16 amino acids. J lost 6 bases, V lost 1 base, and 11 bases had no gene match. CDR1 and CDR2 from the germline V gene are SNHLY and FYNNEI. The CDR3 is CASSEDGSKTGDGYTF. The CDR3 bases are TGTGCCAGCAGTGAAGACGGTTCAAAAACAGGGGATGGCTACACCTTC.

This clonotype showed up just a few times. The rearrangement uses TRBV11-2 and TRBJ2-5; a possible D gene is TRBD2 (7 bases). V gave up 4 bases and J gave up 1 base, with 19 bases separating them. Germline V CDR1 and CDR2: SGHAT, FQNNGV. The CDR3 loop spans 17 amino acids. CDR3 loop: CASSSSLGGVPQETQYF. The CDR3 nucleotides read TGTGCCAGCAGCTCCAGTTTAGGGGGGGTCCCCCAAGAGACCCAGTACTTC.

Only a few counts were recorded for this clonotype. A much larger clonotype is one base distant, so this may be a read error. The V and J genes are TRBV12-3 or TRBV12-4 and TRBJ2-2; 13 bases line up with TRBD2. The CDR3 runs 15 residues. The chain's CDR3 is CASTLAGGLNGELCF. CDR3 in DNA: TGTGCCAGCACACTAGCGGGGGGGCTGAACGGGGAGCTGTGTTTT.